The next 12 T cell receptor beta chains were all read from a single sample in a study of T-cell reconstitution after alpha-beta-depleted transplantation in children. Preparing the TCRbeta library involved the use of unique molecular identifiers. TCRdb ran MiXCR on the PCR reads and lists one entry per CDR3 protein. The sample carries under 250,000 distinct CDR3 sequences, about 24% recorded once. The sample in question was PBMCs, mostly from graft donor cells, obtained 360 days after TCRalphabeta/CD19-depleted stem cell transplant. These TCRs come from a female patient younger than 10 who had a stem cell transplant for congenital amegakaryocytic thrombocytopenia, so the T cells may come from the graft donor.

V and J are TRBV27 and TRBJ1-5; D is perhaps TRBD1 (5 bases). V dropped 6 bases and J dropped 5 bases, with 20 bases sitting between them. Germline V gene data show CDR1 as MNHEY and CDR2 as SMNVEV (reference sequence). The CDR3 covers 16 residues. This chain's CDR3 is CASRPSQGRIDQPQHF. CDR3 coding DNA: TGTGCCAGCAGACCCTCCCAGGGCAGGATCGATCAGCCCCAGCATTTT.

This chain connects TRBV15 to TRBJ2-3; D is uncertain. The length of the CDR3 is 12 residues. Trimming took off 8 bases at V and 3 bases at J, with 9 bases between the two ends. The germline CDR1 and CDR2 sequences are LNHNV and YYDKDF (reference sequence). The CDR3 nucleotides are TGTGCCACCGGGTACAAGACAGATACGCAGTATTTT. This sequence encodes CATGYKTDTQYF.

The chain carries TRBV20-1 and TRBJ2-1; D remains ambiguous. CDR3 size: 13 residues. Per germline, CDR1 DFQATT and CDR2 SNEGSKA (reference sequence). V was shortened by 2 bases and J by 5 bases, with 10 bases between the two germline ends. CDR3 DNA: TGCAGTGCTAGAACCGGAGATAACAATGAGCAGTTCTTC. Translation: CSARTGDNNEQFF.

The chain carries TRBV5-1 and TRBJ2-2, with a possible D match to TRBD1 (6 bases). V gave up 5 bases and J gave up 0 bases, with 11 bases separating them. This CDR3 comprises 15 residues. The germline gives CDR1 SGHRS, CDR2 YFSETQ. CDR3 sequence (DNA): TGCGCCAGCAGGGGGGCCTGGACGAACACCGGGGAGCTGTTTTTT. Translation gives CASRGAWTNTGELFF.

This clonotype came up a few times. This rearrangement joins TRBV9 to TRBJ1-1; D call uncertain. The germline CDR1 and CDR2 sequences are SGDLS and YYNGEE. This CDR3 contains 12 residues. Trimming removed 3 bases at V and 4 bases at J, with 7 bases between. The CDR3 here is CASSAGPTEAFF. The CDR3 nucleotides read TGTGCCAGCAGCGCGGGCCCCACTGAAGCTTTCTTT.

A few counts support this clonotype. The CDR3 nucleotides are TGCGCCAGCAGCCAAGAAAGAGTTGGATGGGGAGGGGGAGGCTATAATTCACCCCTCCACTTT. Protein product: CASSQERVGWGGGGYNSPLHF. The V gene is TRBV4-1, the J gene TRBJ1-6, with a weak D call TRBD1 (6 bases). The CDR3 consists of 21 residues. V was cut by 0 bases and J by 3 bases, with 24 bases left in between. Germline V CDR1 and CDR2: MGHRA, YSYEKL.

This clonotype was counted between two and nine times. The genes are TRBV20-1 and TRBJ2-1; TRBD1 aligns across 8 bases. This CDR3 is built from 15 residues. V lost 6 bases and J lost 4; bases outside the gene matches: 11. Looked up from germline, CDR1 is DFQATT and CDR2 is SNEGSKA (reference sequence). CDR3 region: CSASPGTGSYNEQFF. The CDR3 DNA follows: TGCAGTGCCAGCCCGGGGACAGGTTCTTACAATGAGCAGTTCTTC.

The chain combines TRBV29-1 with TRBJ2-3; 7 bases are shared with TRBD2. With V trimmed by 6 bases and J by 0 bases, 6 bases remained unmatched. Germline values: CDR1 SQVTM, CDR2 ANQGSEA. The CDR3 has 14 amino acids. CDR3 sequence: CSVGGTASTDTQYF. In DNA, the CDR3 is TGCAGCGTCGGGGGGACGGCCAGCACAGATACGCAGTATTTT.

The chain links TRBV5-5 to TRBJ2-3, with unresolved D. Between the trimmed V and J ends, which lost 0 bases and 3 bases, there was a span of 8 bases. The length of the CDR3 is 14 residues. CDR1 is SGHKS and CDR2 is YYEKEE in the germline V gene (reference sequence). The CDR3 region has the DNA TGTGCCAGCAGCTTGGCCTATGGTACAGATACGCAGTATTTT. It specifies CASSLAYGTDTQYF.

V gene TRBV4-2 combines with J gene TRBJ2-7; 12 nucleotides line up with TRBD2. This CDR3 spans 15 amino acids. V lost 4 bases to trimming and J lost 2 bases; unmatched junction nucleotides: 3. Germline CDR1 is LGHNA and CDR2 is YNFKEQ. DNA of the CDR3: TGTGCCAGCAGCCTTGCTAGCGGGGGGGCCTACGAGCAGTACTTC. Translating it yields CASSLASGGAYEQYF.

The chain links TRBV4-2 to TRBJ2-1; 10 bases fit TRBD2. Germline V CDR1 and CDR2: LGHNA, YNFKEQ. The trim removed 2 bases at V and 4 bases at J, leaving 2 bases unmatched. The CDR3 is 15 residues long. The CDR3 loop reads CASSQSGREYNEQFF. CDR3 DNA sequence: TGTGCCAGCAGCCAAAGCGGGAGGGAATACAATGAGCAGTTCTTC.

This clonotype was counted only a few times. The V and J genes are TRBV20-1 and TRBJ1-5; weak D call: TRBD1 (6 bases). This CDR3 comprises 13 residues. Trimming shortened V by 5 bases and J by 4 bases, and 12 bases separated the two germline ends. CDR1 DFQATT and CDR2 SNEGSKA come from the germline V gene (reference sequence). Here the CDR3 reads CSAEGQRNQPQHF. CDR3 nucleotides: TGCAGTGCTGAAGGACAGCGTAATCAGCCCCAGCATTTT.